The T cell receptor (beta chain) described here comes from a study of T cells in Graves' hyperthyroidism and ophthalmopathy. This clonotype was counted many times. The CDR3 runs 15 residues. Deletions cut 1 base from V and 6 bases from J, with 17 bases between. The germline gives CDR1 SGHRS, CDR2 YFSETQ. Regions amplified from RNA transcripts were the TCR beta CDR3 regions. Initially, a first-round RT-PCR of the TCR CDR3 employed the HTBI primer set. TCRdb reprocessed the multiplex PCR reads with MiXCR, giving one entry per CDR3 protein. The data show roughly 700,000 distinct CDR3 sequences, 14% seen once.

The chain joins TRBV5-1 to TRBJ2-7; D is unclear. This receptor was identified in a woman between 18 and 30 years old with Graves' hyperthyroidism. Sequenced input: blood. The CDR3 DNA reads TGCGCCAGCAGCTTGTCGGGTATTAGGATGGGCGAGCAGTACTTC. Protein: CASSLSGIRMGEQYF.